These 30 T cell receptor beta chains were sequenced from one sample in a study of beta chain features in type 1 diabetes. Expressed TCRB transcripts got sequenced, as all isolated RNA was reverse transcribed. The repertoire was sequenced with immunoSEQ multiplex PCR; TCRdb's copy has only in-frame clones and lacks some. The table records some 330,000 clones, 8% to 13% of them present only once. What was sequenced was naive CD4+ T cells from blood. The receptors were sampled from a woman aged 25-40 years in good health.

This clone has more than one count but fewer than ten. Germline and junction disagree at one end, which may indicate a read error. The chain joins TRBV7-7 to TRBJ2-5; 10 positions agree with TRBD1. Germline V lookup: CDR1 SSHAT, CDR2 FNYEAQ (reference sequence). The CDR3 runs 15 residues. The CDR3 loop reads CASSLVGTGDETQYF. CDR3 bases: TGTGCTAGCAGCTTAGTTGGGACAGGGGATGAGACCCAGTACTTC.

V and J are TRBV28 and TRBJ2-1, with TRBD1 as a possible D gene (5 bases). The germline V gene has CDR1 MDHEN and CDR2 SYDVKM. There are 13 residues in the CDR3. The V end was cut by 5 bases, the J end by 9 bases, with 14 bases between. CDR3 in amino acids: CASSLGAVGEQFF. The CDR3 DNA reads TGTGCCAGCAGTCTTGGGGCCGTCGGTGAGCAGTTCTTC.

The chain has TRBV28 and TRBJ1-5, with D perhaps matching TRBD1 (5 bases). Looked up from germline, CDR1 is MDHEN and CDR2 is SYDVKM. The CDR3 contains 14 residues. Trimming removed 9 bases at V and 7 bases at J, with 19 bases between. The CDR3 DNA reads as TGTGCCAGTATTCTCGGCAGGGAGGACCAGCCCCAGCATTTT. Translating it yields CASILGREDQPQHF.

This clone occurred a few times. Here the CDR3 reads CASSTQGAHEQYF. Written as DNA, the CDR3 is TGTGCCAGCAGTACACAGGGGGCCCACGAGCAGTACTTC. The J gene is TRBJ2-7, the V gene TRBV7-9, with 9 bases lining up with TRBD1. The CDR3 length is 13 residues. J lost 5 bases, V lost 6 bases, and 5 bases had no gene match. CDR1 is SEHNR and CDR2 is FQNEAQ in the germline V gene (reference sequence). Full variable domain (missing parts from reference TRBV7-9 and TRBJ2-7): DTGVSQNPRHKITKRGQNVTFRCDPISEHNRLYWYRQTLGQGPEFLTYFQNEAQLEKSRLLSDRFSAERPKGSFSTLEIQRTEQGDSAMYLCASSTQGAHEQYFGPGTRLTVT.

The table lists this clone with a few counts. The V and J genes are TRBV4-1 and TRBJ2-7; no reliable D call. The CDR3 spans 16 residues. Germline-derived CDR1 and CDR2 are MGHRA and YSYEKL. The V end was cut by 3 bases, the J end by 3 bases, with 18 bases between. CDR3: CASSHLAADPNYEQYF. As DNA, the CDR3 is TGCGCCAGCAGCCATCTCGCGGCCGACCCGAACTACGAGCAGTACTTC.

V gene TRBV27 combines with J gene TRBJ1-1; D possibly corresponds to TRBD1 (6 bases). Germline V gene sequence: CDR1 MNHEY, CDR2 SMNVEV (reference sequence). V shed 6 bases and J shed 3 bases, with 17 bases lying between them. This CDR3 spans 15 amino acids. The DNA for the CDR3 is TGTGCCAGCAGACGTACAGGGAATACGCACACTGAAGCTTTCTTT. Protein sequence: CASRRTGNTHTEAFF.

This clone was observed a few times. The V and J genes are TRBV30 and TRBJ1-2, with a tentative D call TRBD1 (5 bases). V lost 0 bases and J lost 8, with 13 bases in between. The CDR3 runs to 13 residues. Looked up from germline, CDR1 is GTSNPN and CDR2 is SVGIG (reference sequence). The CDR3 DNA sequence: TGTGCCTGGAGTGTAAGGAGGGACGTCGGCTACACCTTC. Translation: CAWSVRRDVGYTF.

This chain uses TRBV29-1 with TRBJ1-1; TRBD1 matches at 7 bases. Germline V gene lookup returns CDR1 SQVTM and CDR2 ANQGSEA. The CDR3 extends over 13 amino acids. With V trimmed by 5 bases and J by 0 bases, 3 bases remained unmatched. The CDR3 DNA sequence: TGCAGCGTTAGGGACAGCATGAACACTGAAGCTTTCTTT. The encoded protein is CSVRDSMNTEAFF.

The J gene is TRBJ2-1, the V gene TRBV25-1; weak D call: TRBD2 (10 bases). Germline CDR1 reads MGHDK; CDR2 reads SYGVNS. This CDR3 is built from 18 residues. The V and J ends lost 10 bases and 8 bases respectively, with 33 bases between them. CDR3: CATGRGTGILAGVDEQFF. Written as DNA, the CDR3 is TGTGCCACGGGGAGAGGGACAGGGATTCTAGCGGGAGTCGATGAGCAGTTCTTC.

In its sample, this clone was seen a few times. V gene TRBV6-5 combines with J gene TRBJ1-1; D possibly corresponds to TRBD1 (6 bases). The CDR3 is 15 amino acids. The germline V gene has CDR1 MNHEY and CDR2 SVGAGI. Trimming cost V 6 bases and J 0 bases, with 14 bases left between them. The DNA of the CDR3 is TGTGCCAGCAGGCCCCCAACAGGGATGAACACTGAAGCTTTCTTT. This codes for CASRPPTGMNTEAFF.

This clone has a handful of counts. The chain links TRBV7-2 to TRBJ2-5, with 14 bases lining up with TRBD2. CDR3 length equals 16 residues. Trimming at V came to 4 bases and at J to 4 bases, leaving 5 bases not matched to a gene. CDR1 is SGHTA and CDR2 is FQGNSA in the germline V gene. CDR3: CASSSGLAGGGETQYF. CDR3 bases: TGTGCCAGCAGCTCCGGACTAGCGGGAGGAGGAGAGACCCAGTACTTC.

This clone was detected a few times. The chain has TRBV7-9 and TRBJ2-5; TRBD1 is a possible D gene (6 bases). The germline CDR1 and CDR2 sequences are SEHNR and FQNEAQ (reference sequence). The germline V and J ends were trimmed by 8 bases and 5 bases, with 18 bases remaining between them. The CDR3 loop spans 14 amino acids. CDR3: CASGGRAGSETQYF. The CDR3 DNA is TGTGCCAGCGGGGGCAGGGCGGGTTCCGAGACCCAGTACTTC.

In its sample, this clone was seen a few times. The rearrangement uses TRBV6-5 and TRBJ2-5, with TRBD1 identical over 10 bases. Germline-derived CDR1 and CDR2 are MNHEY and SVGAGI. J lost 0 bases, V lost 6 bases, and 4 bases had no gene match. This CDR3 is 15 amino acids long. The CDR3 protein is CASSRDRGHQETQYF. The DNA for the CDR3 is TGTGCCAGCAGCCGGGACAGGGGCCACCAAGAGACCCAGTACTTC.

The rearrangement links TRBV28 to TRBJ2-7; D might be TRBD2 (5 bases). The CDR3 has 12 residues. CDR1 and CDR2 from the germline V gene are MDHEN and SYDVKM. Deletions cut 3 bases from V and 2 bases from J, with 5 bases between. The chain's CDR3 is CASSLRAYEQYF. DNA of the CDR3: TGTGCCAGCAGTTTGCGGGCCTACGAGCAGTACTTC.

The chain has TRBV7-2 and TRBJ2-5; 10 bases fit TRBD2. Trimming cost V 4 bases and J 1 base; bases outside gene matches: 3. The V gene's germline CDR1 is SGHTA and CDR2 FQGNSA. The CDR3 loop spans 15 amino acids. CDR3 bases: TGTGCCAGCAGCTCCCGGACTAGCGGCCAAGAGACCCAGTACTTC. Translation: CASSSRTSGQETQYF.

This clone was detected a few times. The V and J genes are TRBV7-9 and TRBJ2-3; maybe TRBD2 (5 bases). Trimming stripped 5 bases from V and 10 bases from J, with 16 bases between. This CDR3 is 13 amino acids long. The germline CDR1 and CDR2 sequences are SEHNR and FQNEAQ (reference sequence). The CDR3 here is CASSPKDWTPQYF. The DNA for the CDR3 is TGTGCCAGCAGCCCCAAAGACTGGACTCCGCAGTATTTT. Combining the CDR3 with reference TRBV7-9 and TRBJ2-3 gives the whole variable domain DTGVSQNPRHKITKRGQNVTFRCDPISEHNRLYWYRQTLGQGPEFLTYFQNEAQLEKSRLLSDRFSAERPKGSFSTLEIQRTEQGDSAMYLCASSPKDWTPQYFGPGTRLTVL.

The CDR3 protein is CASSLSGTGVYEQYF. For the CDR3, the DNA is TGCGCCAGCAGCTTGTCCGGGACAGGAGTCTACGAGCAGTACTTC. The chain joins TRBV5-1 to TRBJ2-7; 8 bases line up with TRBD1. Germline CDR1 is SGHRS and CDR2 is YFSETQ. The CDR3 spans 15 residues. J lost 3 bases, V lost 1 base, and 6 bases had no gene match.

The rearrangement joins TRBV18 to TRBJ2-7, with D tentatively TRBD2 (6 bases). The CDR3 has 14 amino acids. Germline CDR1 is KGHSH and CDR2 is LQKENI. Trimming took 1 base from V and 4 from J, leaving 11 bases between them. CDR3 amino acids: CASSPRRERYEQYF. The CDR3 DNA reads as TGTGCCAGCTCACCACGGAGGGAGAGGTACGAGCAGTACTTC.

This clone was seen a few times. The rearrangement links TRBV25-1 to TRBJ2-6, with no clear D. The germline V gene has CDR1 MGHDK and CDR2 SYGVNS. The CDR3 is 16 residues long. V lost 1 base to trimming and J lost 3 bases, with 10 bases between them. The CDR3 coding sequence is TGTGCCAGCAGTGAATCTCCGGGTCGTGGGGCCAACGTCCTGACTTTC. This translates into CASSESPGRGANVLTF.

This chain connects TRBV27 to TRBJ2-5, with unresolved D. The length of the CDR3 is 14 residues. Trimming pared 3 bases from V and 5 bases from J, leaving 13 bases between. Germline V gene lookup returns CDR1 MNHEY and CDR2 SMNVEV (reference sequence). Here the CDR3 reads CASSFRSRSETQYF. CDR3 DNA sequence: TGTGCCAGCAGTTTTCGATCTAGGTCTGAGACCCAGTACTTC.

The table lists this clone with a few counts. The chain has TRBV18 and TRBJ2-7; 8 nucleotides line up with TRBD1. Germline lookup yields CDR1 KGHSH and CDR2 LQKENI. J lost 0 bases, V lost 3 bases, and 1 base had no gene match. CDR3 size: 14 residues. CDR3: CASSPGQDSYEQYF. Here the CDR3 DNA reads TGTGCCAGCTCACCGGGACAGGACTCCTACGAGCAGTACTTC.

Regarding this clone: Other DNA sequences in this sample translate to the same CDR3. This chain links TRBV7-2 with TRBJ2-7, with D possibly TRBD1 on 7 matching bases. The V gene's germline CDR1 is SGHTA and CDR2 FQGNSA. Between the trimmed V and J ends, which lost 5 bases and 6 bases, there was a span of 14 bases. The CDR3 consists of 13 residues. CDR3 nucleotides: TGTGCCAGCAGCCCTAGACAGGGAGGCGAGCAGTACTTC. Its protein product is CASSPRQGGEQYF.

The chain is built from TRBV7-2 and TRBJ2-1; 9 bases map to TRBD1. After removal of 5 bases from V and 8 bases from J, the junction contained 10 bases not matched to a gene. Germline V lookup: CDR1 SGHTA, CDR2 FQGNSA. CDR3 length equals 15 residues. The CDR3 protein is CASSQGQGIRHEQFF. In nucleotides, the CDR3 is TGTGCCAGCAGCCAGGGACAGGGAATTAGGCATGAGCAGTTCTTC.

The sample holds a few counts of this clone. V usage is TRBV29-1 and J usage is TRBJ1-1; D possibly corresponds to TRBD1 (6 bases). With 7 bases removed from V and 0 bases from J, the gap between germline ends came to 15 bases. The germline V gene encodes CDR1 SQVTM and CDR2 ANQGSEA. The CDR3 contains 14 residues. CDR3 DNA: TGCAGCGCCGACCGGGACAACATGAACACTGAAGCTTTCTTT. Amino acids: CSADRDNMNTEAFF.

This clone appeared a few times. The rearrangement uses TRBV28 and TRBJ1-4, with D unresolved. V was pared by 2 bases and J by 8 bases, with 15 bases between. The CDR3 consists of 15 residues. The germline CDR1 and CDR2 sequences are MDHEN and SYDVKM. The CDR3 sequence is CASSLPRPRLEKLFF. Written as DNA, the CDR3 is TGTGCCAGCAGTTTACCCAGGCCCCGCCTCGAAAAACTGTTTTTT.

The table lists this clone with a few counts. The chain links TRBV7-2 to TRBJ1-2; D remains unclear. The CDR3 totals 11 residues. Trimming removed 4 bases at V and 4 bases at J, with 4 bases between. Germline CDR1 is SGHTA and CDR2 is FQGNSA. The CDR3 reads CASSSSYGYTF. The DNA of the CDR3 is TGTGCCAGCAGCTCCTCCTATGGCTACACCTTC.

This clone was observed a few times. The chain carries TRBV29-1 and TRBJ2-3; 12 nucleotides line up with TRBD2. From germline, CDR1 is SQVTM and CDR2 ANQGSEA. The V gene end was trimmed by 7 bases and the J gene end by 4 bases; junction bases not matched to a gene: 3. The CDR3 extends over 13 amino acids. The CDR3 nucleotides are TGCAGCGAACTAGCGGGAGGTTCAGATACGCAGTATTTT. Its translation: CSELAGGSDTQYF.

The rearrangement links TRBV14 to TRBJ2-7; TRBD2 matches at 8 bases. Losses at the gene ends were 2 bases for V and 4 bases for J; bases not matched to a gene: 7. The germline V gene encodes CDR1 SGHDN and CDR2 FVKESK. This CDR3 spans 15 amino acids. DNA for the CDR3: TGTGCCAGCAGCCAACAGCTAGCGGGTGCGTACGAGCAGTACTTC. Protein sequence: CASSQQLAGAYEQYF.

This chain connects TRBV6-1 to TRBJ2-1; 8 bases are shared with TRBD2. The CDR3 length is 14 residues. Germline values: CDR1 MNHNS, CDR2 SASEGT. Trimming took 7 bases from V and 9 from J; bases not matched to a gene: 11. CDR3 sequence reads: CASKGTRAWGEQFF. The CDR3 bases are TGTGCCAGCAAGGGGACTAGGGCCTGGGGTGAGCAGTTCTTC.

V usage is TRBV10-3 and J usage is TRBJ2-3; TRBD1 agrees at 8 bases. Germline V gene sequence: CDR1 ENHRY, CDR2 SYGVKD. Losses at the gene ends were 0 bases for V and 4 bases for J; bases not matched to a gene: 9. The CDR3 is made up of 17 amino acids. The CDR3 bases are TGTGCCATCAGTGAGTCGGATCGGACAGGGCTTCCAGATACGCAGTATTTT. It yields the protein CAISESDRTGLPDTQYF.